This T cell receptor beta chain appears in the sequencing data of a study of blood T cell repertoires in COVID-19. For the study at large: PBMCs, B-cell-depleted T cells, or T cells were the source of the cDNA or gDNA that made up the material.

Assay: immunoSEQ multiplex PCR; the TCRdb copy retains only in-frame clones and omits some. The profile shows roughly 140,000 clones, 88% of them singletons. The sample comprised peripheral blood. The TCR comes from an older man with acute or convalescent COVID-19.

The CDR3 DNA reads TGTGCCAGCAGTCGCCACAGGGACGTGTATAATTCACCCCTCCACTTT. Amino acids: CASSRHRDVYNSPLHF. This chain joins TRBV6-2 or TRBV6-3 and TRBJ1-6, with D tentatively TRBD1 (6 bases). The germline V gene has CDR1 MNHEY and CDR2 SVGEGT. This CDR3 region has 16 residues. With 5 bases removed from V and 4 bases from J, the gap between germline ends came to 15 bases.